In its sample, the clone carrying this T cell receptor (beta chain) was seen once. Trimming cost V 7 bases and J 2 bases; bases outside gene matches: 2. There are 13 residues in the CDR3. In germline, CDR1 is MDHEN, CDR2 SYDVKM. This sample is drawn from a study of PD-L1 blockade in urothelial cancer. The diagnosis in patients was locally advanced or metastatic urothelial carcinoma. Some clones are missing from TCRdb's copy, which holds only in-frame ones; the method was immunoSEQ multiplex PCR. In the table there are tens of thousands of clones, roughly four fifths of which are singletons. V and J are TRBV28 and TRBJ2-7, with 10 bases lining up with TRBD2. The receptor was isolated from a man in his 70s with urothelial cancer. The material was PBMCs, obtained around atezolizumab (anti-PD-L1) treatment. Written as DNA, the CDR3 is TGTGCCAGCATACTAGCGGGAACCTACGAGCAGTACTTC. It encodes CASILAGTYEQYF.